The rows below give T cell receptor beta chains drawn from one sample of a study of T cell responses to AZD1222 COVID-19 vaccine. Generated by immunoSEQ multiplex PCR, the TCRdb table keeps only in-frame clones and is missing some. In the table there are 95,000 to 100,000 clones, just over 85% of which are singletons. The sequenced sample was peripheral blood, obtained on day 0 of AZD1222 vaccination. These receptors all stem from an adult in good health. The CDR3 runs from the conserved cysteine through the conserved F or W. The D gene is left open where the match is weak. Clone size appears in some rows only: once, few, many, or a class for an expanded clone.

j_gene,abundance,d_gene,v_gene,CDR3aa,CDR3nt
TRBJ1-2,once,NA,TRBV5-6,CASSLLSAFYGYTF,TGTGCCAGCAGCTTGCTTTCGGCCTTCTATGGCTACACCTTC
TRBJ2-5,NA,NA,TRBV5-4,CASSLGGGAGQETQYF,TGTGCCAGCAGCTTGGGTGGTGGGGCGGGCCAAGAGACCCAGTACTTC
TRBJ1-2,NA,NA,TRBV6-5,CASSSRLGGYTF,TGTGCCAGCAGTTCCCGCCTGGGGGGCTACACCTTC
TRBJ2-2,NA,TRBD1,TRBV19,CASRTGGQLFAGELFF,TGTGCCAGTCGAACAGGGGGGCAATTATTCGCCGGGGAGCTGTTTTTT
TRBJ1-2,NA,NA,TRBV4-1,CASSQWQGGQLYGYTF,TGCGCCAGCAGCCAATGGCAGGGCGGCCAACTTTATGGCTACACCTTC
TRBJ2-7,once,NA,TRBV27,CASSFQGSWNEQYF,TGTGCCAGCAGTTTTCAGGGGAGTTGGAACGAGCAGTACTTC
TRBJ2-7,NA,NA,TRBV5-1,CASSLGGLDPNAYEQYF,TGCGCCAGCAGCTTGGGTGGGTTAGACCCGAACGCCTACGAGCAGTACTTC
TRBJ2-7,NA,NA,TRBV4-1,CASSQEHEQYF,TGCGCCAGCAGCCAGGAACACGAGCAGTACTTC
TRBJ1-3,NA,NA,TRBV12-1,CASSFEGTGSGNTIYF,TGTGCCAGCAGCTTTGAGGGGACAGGGTCTGGAAACACCATATATTTT
TRBJ2-1,NA,TRBD1,TRBV27,CASSDRTGSSYNEQFF,TGTGCCAGCAGTGACAGGACAGGGAGCTCCTACAATGAGCAGTTCTTC
TRBJ1-2,once,TRBD1,TRBV15,CATSRDRGYYGYTF,TGTGCCACCAGCAGGGACAGGGGGTACTATGGCTACACCTTC
TRBJ1-6,NA,TRBD1,TRBV5-1,CASSPDPGQGVSPLHF,TGCGCCAGCAGCCCGGACCCGGGACAGGGGGTTTCACCCCTCCACTTT
TRBJ2-1,NA,NA,TRBV19,CASTRWNEQFF,TGTGCCAGTACAAGGTGGAATGAGCAGTTCTTC
TRBJ1-5,few,TRBD1,TRBV7-6,CASSPRTGTNQPQHF,TGTGCCAGCAGCCCTAGGACAGGGACGAATCAGCCCCAGCATTTT
TRBJ2-7,once,NA,TRBV30,CAWSLWGVTYEQYF,TGTGCCTGGAGCCTCTGGGGAGTTACCTACGAGCAGTACTTC
TRBJ2-7,once,TRBD2,TRBV7-7,CASSASGNNEQYF,TGTGCCAGCAGCGCCAGCGGGAATAACGAGCAGTACTTC
TRBJ1-1,NA,NA,TRBV18,CASSGRTEAFF,TGTGCCAGCTCAGGGAGGACTGAAGCTTTCTTT
TRBJ1-5,NA,NA,TRBV27,CASSLSGRESQPQHF,TGTGCCAGCAGTTTATCAGGCAGGGAAAGTCAGCCCCAGCATTTT
TRBJ1-3,NA,NA,TRBV7-3,CASSLTSHSGNTIYF,TGTGCCAGCAGCTTAACGTCTCACTCTGGAAACACCATATATTTT
TRBJ1-2,NA,TRBD1,TRBV5-6,CASSWDRGGYTF,TGTGCCAGCAGCTGGGACAGGGGCGGCTACACCTTC
TRBJ2-7,NA,TRBD2,TRBV6-2/TRBV6-3,CASSEPGLGAYEQYF,TGTGCCAGCAGCGAACCGGGACTAGGGGCCTACGAGCAGTACTTC
TRBJ1-5,NA,NA,TRBV5-5,CASSLDSLHNQPQHF,TGTGCCAGCAGCTTGGACAGCCTCCACAATCAGCCCCAGCATTTT
TRBJ1-6,NA,TRBD1,TRBV27,CASSLRQGSYSPLHF,TGTGCCAGCAGTTTGAGACAGGGTAGTTATTCACCCCTCCACTTT
TRBJ1-1,NA,NA,TRBV5-1,CASSPQGQRTEAFF,TGCGCCAGCAGCCCTCAGGGGCAGCGAACTGAAGCTTTCTTT
TRBJ2-1,NA,TRBD2,TRBV11-3,CASSPTSGSYNEQFF,TGTGCCAGCAGTCCGACTAGCGGGTCCTACAATGAGCAGTTCTTC
TRBJ2-7,NA,NA,TRBV27,CASSRAGVRTYEQYF,TGTGCCAGCAGCCGAGCAGGGGTAAGGACCTACGAGCAGTACTTC
TRBJ1-5,NA,TRBD1,TRBV6-6,CASVPAQGGNQPQHF,TGTGCCAGCGTACCCGCACAGGGGGGCAATCAGCCCCAGCATTTT
TRBJ2-5,NA,NA,TRBV5-1,CASSLAGSGGETQYF,TGCGCCAGCAGCTTGGCCGGTTCGGGCGGGGAGACCCAGTACTTC
TRBJ2-7,few,NA,TRBV28,CASSLRNYEQYF,TGTGCCAGCAGTTTAAGAAATTACGAGCAGTACTTC
TRBJ2-1,NA,NA,TRBV18,CASSPSSGNEQFF,TGTGCCAGCTCACCTTCTTCAGGAAATGAGCAGTTCTTC
TRBJ1-1,NA,NA,TRBV5-1,CASSLAGVRTEAFF,TGCGCCAGCAGCTTGGCTGGGGTAAGGACTGAAGCTTTCTTT
TRBJ1-2,few,NA,TRBV6-5,CASRLGEDGYTF,TGTGCCAGCAGGCTGGGGGAGGATGGCTACACCTTC
TRBJ2-4,NA,TRBD2,TRBV27,CASSLFGQGGDKNIQYF,TGTGCCAGCAGTTTATTCGGCCAGGGAGGGGACAAAAACATTCAGTACTTC
TRBJ2-7,NA,NA,TRBV7-8,CASSPRGAGFLEQYF,TGTGCCAGCAGCCCCCGAGGAGCGGGCTTTTTGGAGCAGTACTTC
TRBJ1-3,NA,NA,TRBV5-6,CASSLEVGPAGNTIYF,TGTGCCAGCAGCTTGGAGGTAGGACCTGCTGGAAACACCATATATTTT
TRBJ2-7,NA,NA,TRBV6-5,CASSPTTGSPYEQYF,TGTGCCTCCTCACCCACGACCGGGAGCCCCTACGAGCAGTACTTC
TRBJ1-1,many,TRBD1,TRBV7-3,CASSLTPGGNTEAFF,TGTGCCAGCAGCCTTACGCCAGGGGGGAACACTGAAGCTTTCTTT
TRBJ1-5,NA,NA,TRBV7-8,CASSSRAWNQPQHF,TGTGCCAGCAGCTCCCGGGCTTGGAATCAGCCCCAGCATTTT
TRBJ1-1,NA,NA,TRBV5-6,CASSPQRLNTEAFF,TGTGCCAGCAGCCCCCAACGACTGAACACTGAAGCTTTCTTT
TRBJ1-4,few,NA,TRBV18,CASSPGTQGKLFF,TGTGCCAGCTCACCAGGGACACAGGGAAAACTGTTTTTT
TRBJ1-4,NA,NA,TRBV19,CASSRPGGASDEKLFF,TGTGCCAGTAGTCGACCTGGCGGCGCGAGTGATGAAAAACTGTTTTTT
TRBJ1-1,NA,TRBD1,TRBV18,CASSLDRDTEAFF,TGTGCCAGCTCACTCGACAGGGACACTGAAGCTTTCTTT
TRBJ2-1,NA,NA,TRBV7-3,CASGEWGRHNEQFF,TGTGCCAGCGGGGAATGGGGGCGGCACAATGAGCAGTTCTTC
TRBJ2-5,NA,NA,TRBV2,CATRDLEATQYF,TGTGCCACCAGAGACCTAGAAGCGACCCAGTACTTC
TRBJ2-5,NA,NA,TRBV7-2,CASSLGGSWEAQETQYF,TGTGCCAGCAGCTTAGGGGGATCGTGGGAGGCCCAAGAGACCCAGTACTTC
TRBJ1-6,medium-sized,NA,TRBV5-4,CASSLDRGGNSPLHF,TGTGCCAGCAGCCTTGATAGGGGAGGTAATTCACCCCTCCACTTT
TRBJ1-2,NA,NA,TRBV28,CASSVTGSYGYTF,TGTGCCAGCAGTGTAACAGGGAGTTACGGCTACACCTTC
TRBJ2-3,NA,TRBD2,TRBV7-6,CASSPFSGRGTDTQYF,TGTGCCAGCAGCCCCTTCAGCGGGAGGGGCACAGATACGCAGTATTTT
TRBJ1-1,NA,NA,TRBV29-1,CSVEAGPGAFF,TGCAGCGTTGAGGCAGGGCCTGGAGCTTTCTTT
TRBJ2-1,NA,TRBD2,TRBV7-8,CASSTPPSGAYNEQFF,TGTGCCAGCAGCACCCCCCCTAGCGGGGCCTACAATGAGCAGTTCTTC
TRBJ1-5,few,TRBD1,TRBV19,CASSPQGGGASNQPQHF,TGTGCCAGTAGTCCCCAGGGGGGAGGTGCGAGCAATCAGCCCCAGCATTTT
TRBJ1-6,NA,NA,TRBV29-1,CSVGEGLRSPLHF,TGCAGCGTTGGGGAGGGGTTACGATCACCCCTCCACTTT
TRBJ2-5,NA,TRBD2,TRBV5-1,CASSLGGRIETQYF,TGCGCCAGCAGCTTGGGCGGGAGAATTGAGACCCAGTACTTC
TRBJ1-3,NA,NA,TRBV30,CAAKLSGNTIYF,TGTGCCGCCAAACTTTCTGGAAACACCATATATTTT
TRBJ1-3,NA,NA,TRBV14,CASSQGLGEAGNTIYF,TGTGCCAGCAGCCAAGGCCTCGGTGAGGCCGGAAACACCATATATTTT
TRBJ1-2,NA,TRBD1,TRBV18,CASSPDRTYGYTF,TGTGCCAGCTCACCGGACAGGACCTATGGCTACACCTTC
TRBJ1-1,NA,TRBD1,TRBV7-9,CASSFTGAEAFF,TGTGCCAGCAGCTTCACAGGGGCTGAAGCTTTCTTT